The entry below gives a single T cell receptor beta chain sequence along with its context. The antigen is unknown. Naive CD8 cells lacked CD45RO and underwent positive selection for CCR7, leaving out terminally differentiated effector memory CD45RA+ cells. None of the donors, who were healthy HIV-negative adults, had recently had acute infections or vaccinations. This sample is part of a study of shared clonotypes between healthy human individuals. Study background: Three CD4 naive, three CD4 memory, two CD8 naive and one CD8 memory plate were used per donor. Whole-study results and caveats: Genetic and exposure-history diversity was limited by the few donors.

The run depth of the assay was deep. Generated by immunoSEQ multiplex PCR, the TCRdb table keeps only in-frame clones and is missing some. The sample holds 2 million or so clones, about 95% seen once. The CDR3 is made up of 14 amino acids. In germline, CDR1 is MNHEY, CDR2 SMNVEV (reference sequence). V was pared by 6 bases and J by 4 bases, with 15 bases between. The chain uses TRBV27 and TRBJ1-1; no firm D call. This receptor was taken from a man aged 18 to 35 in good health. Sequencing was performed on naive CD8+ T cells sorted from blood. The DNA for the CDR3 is TGTGCCAGCAGATTGGCCGTGGGTGTCACTGAAGCTTTCTTT. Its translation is CASRLAVGVTEAFF.